Each of the 10 T cell receptor beta chains below was sequenced from the same sample in a study of cytomegalovirus exposure and HLA in healthy donors (dated by TCRdb to the late 2010s). Libraries were made using the immunoSEQ multiplex PCR assay. For the multiplex PCR, a mixture combining 60 forward primers for TCR Vbeta segments and 13 reverse primers for TCR Jbeta segments was used. This immuneACCESS table, as held by TCRdb, lists in-frame sequences with V and J called but not all clones. Of the missing ones, under half trace to an unresolved V gene in checked studies; the others have no known cause. Present in this sample are 60,000 to 70,000 clones, around 81% of which were seen just once. The ten largest clones capture around 6% of the sample. What was sequenced was PBMCs. Receptors were obtained from a man over 45 in good health and CMV-seronegative.

The V gene is TRBV6-5, the J gene TRBJ2-7; 7 positions agree with TRBD1. CDR1 and CDR2 (germline): MNHEY, SVGAGI. The CDR3 runs 16 residues. After removal of 3 bases from V and 2 bases from J, the junction contained 10 bases not matched to a gene. The CDR3 region is CASSYSPRGTAYEQYF. CDR3 bases: TGTGCCAGCAGTTATTCCCCCCGTGGGACAGCCTACGAGCAGTACTTC.

The J gene is TRBJ1-1, the V gene TRBV25-1; maybe TRBD1 (5 bases). CDR3 length equals 14 residues. Germline V CDR1 and CDR2: MGHDK, SYGVNS. Between the trimmed V and J ends, which lost 7 bases and 1 base, there was a span of 13 bases. The CDR3, as DNA: TGTGCCAGCACCTTGGGCGGGGGGAACACTGAAGCTTTCTTT. Its translation: CASTLGGGNTEAFF.

The rearrangement links TRBV15 to TRBJ1-5; D perhaps matches TRBD1 (5 bases). The CDR3 covers 15 residues. With 7 bases removed from V and 7 bases from J, the gap between germline ends came to 20 bases. Per the germline V gene, CDR1 is LNHNV and CDR2 is YYDKDF (reference sequence). The chain's CDR3 is CATTGGVGREQPQHF. The CDR3 DNA is TGTGCCACCACGGGGGGGGTAGGACGGGAGCAGCCCCAGCATTTT.

This clone was detected once. The rearrangement joins TRBV27 to TRBJ1-2; TRBD1 matches at 8 bases. Trimming removed 5 bases from V and 10 bases from J; junction bases left unmatched: 12. The CDR3 has 14 residues. Germline V gene data show CDR1 as MNHEY and CDR2 as SMNVEV (reference sequence). This chain's CDR3 is CASSSAGTGGVYTF. CDR3 in DNA: TGTGCCAGCAGTAGTGCCGGGACAGGAGGGGTCTACACCTTC.

V and J are TRBV25-1 and TRBJ2-2, with TRBD1 identical over 8 bases. CDR1 and CDR2 from the germline V gene are MGHDK and SYGVNS. This CDR3 has 15 amino acids. V lost 3 bases, J lost 5 bases, and 5 bases stayed unmatched. CDR3 residues: CASSDGQGRTGELFF. CDR3 sequence (DNA): TGTGCCAGCAGTGATGGACAGGGTCGTACCGGGGAGCTGTTTTTT. The full variable domain, its missing parts supplied by reference TRBV25-1 and TRBJ2-2, is EADIYQTPRYLVIGTGKKITLECSQTMGHDKMYWYQQDPGMELHLIHYSYGVNSTEKGDLSSESTVSRIRTEHFPLTLESARPSHTSQYLCASSDGQGRTGELFFGEGSRLTVL.

This chain uses TRBV19 with TRBJ1-4; D remains ambiguous. V was shortened by 7 bases and J by 3 bases, with 15 bases between the two germline ends. Germline V gene data show CDR1 as LNHDA and CDR2 as SQIVND (reference sequence). This CDR3 has 15 amino acids. The CDR3 loop is CASIPSGVANEKLFF. Written as DNA, the CDR3 is TGTGCCAGTATCCCGAGCGGGGTGGCTAATGAAAAACTGTTTTTT.

This chain's CDR3 is CASSIARESTDTQYF. CDR3 DNA sequence: TGTGCCAGCAGCATAGCGCGAGAAAGCACAGATACGCAGTATTTT. The chain combines TRBV5-4 with TRBJ2-3, with D perhaps TRBD2 (5 bases). Per germline, CDR1 SGHNT and CDR2 YYREEE (reference sequence). V lost 4 bases and J 0 bases, leaving 12 bases between the germline ends. This CDR3 has 15 amino acids.

This sequence joins TRBV6-1 and TRBJ1-5; unclear D gene. CDR1 is MNHNS and CDR2 is SASEGT in the germline V gene. The CDR3 is made up of 13 amino acids. Trimming shortened V by 6 bases and J by 8 bases, and 14 bases separated the two germline ends. The CDR3 protein is CASRNPGGEPQHF. CDR3 bases: TGTGCCAGCAGAAACCCGGGAGGTGAGCCCCAGCATTTT.

A word on this clone: A junction boundary mismatches the germline segment, possibly from a read error. The chain couples TRBV5-1 to TRBJ1-5; D is perhaps TRBD1 (6 bases). The V gene's germline CDR1 is SGHRS and CDR2 YFSETQ. The CDR3 contains 15 residues. CDR3 coding DNA: TGCGCCAGCAGCTTGGTGGCAGGGGACGGTCAGCTCCAGCATTTT. Translating it yields CASSLVAGDGQLQHF.

The chain couples TRBV27 to TRBJ2-1, with 11 nucleotides matching TRBD1. CDR3 length: 14 amino acids. Germline loops: CDR1 MNHEY, CDR2 SMNVEV (reference sequence). Trimming at V came to 5 bases and at J to 7 bases, leaving 4 bases not matched to a gene. The CDR3 sequence: CASSPGQGGNEQFF. The CDR3 bases are TGTGCCAGCAGTCCGGGACAGGGGGGGAATGAGCAGTTCTTC.